A single sample gave rise to the 30 T cell receptor beta chains below, sequenced in a study of blood T cell repertoires in COVID-19. Some clones are missing from TCRdb's copy, which holds only in-frame ones; the method was immunoSEQ multiplex PCR. The sample includes 350,000 or so clones, 88% of them seen just once. The material sequenced was peripheral blood. These receptor sequences come from a woman aged 30 to 39 with COVID-19, enrolled during active disease.

J is TRBJ1-5 and V is TRBV5-1, with a possible D match to TRBD1 (6 bases). Germline V gene lookup returns CDR1 SGHRS and CDR2 YFSETQ. This CDR3 region has 14 residues. V lost 0 bases, J lost 7 bases, and 11 bases lay in between. For the CDR3, the DNA is TGCGCCAGCAGCTTGGAACAGGGTGGCCAGCCCCAGCATTTT. Protein: CASSLEQGGQPQHF.

The chain carries TRBV4-1 and TRBJ1-5, with D uncertain. The germline V gene has CDR1 MGHRA and CDR2 YSYEKL. This CDR3 contains 14 residues. V lost 0 bases, J lost 7 bases, and 10 bases lay in between. The CDR3 DNA follows: TGCGCCAGCAGCCAAGATTCGGGTCGGCAGCCCCAGCATTTT. This gives the protein CASSQDSGRQPQHF.

The chain has TRBV11-3 and TRBJ2-5; D possibly corresponds to TRBD2 (5 bases). V shed 5 bases and J shed 5 bases, with 21 bases lying between them. The germline gives CDR1 SGHNT, CDR2 YENEEA. The length of the CDR3 is 16 residues. The CDR3 bases are TGTGCCAGCAGCCTAGGTTCTGGCACGACGGGGGAGACCCAGTACTTC. Its protein product is CASSLGSGTTGETQYF.

This clone occurred a few times. In DNA, the CDR3 is TGTGCCAGCAGCCAAAGACCAGGACAGGGTTGGTACAATGAGCAGTTCTTC. Protein product: CASSQRPGQGWYNEQFF. This chain uses TRBV3-1 (or the pseudogene TRBV3-2) with TRBJ2-1; 8 bases agree with TRBD1. Germline V lookup: CDR1 LGHDT, CDR2 YNNKEL (reference sequence). With V trimmed by 2 bases and J by 4 bases, 10 bases remained unmatched. The CDR3 loop spans 17 amino acids.

The chain is built from TRBV3-1 (or the pseudogene TRBV3-2) and TRBJ2-7; D is perhaps TRBD2 (5 bases). Germline CDR1 LGHDT, CDR2 YNNKEL (reference sequence). With 5 bases removed from V and 1 base from J, the gap between germline ends came to 12 bases. This CDR3 contains 14 residues. CDR3 in amino acids: CASSAEDGSYEQYF. The DNA for the CDR3 is TGTGCCAGCAGCGCGGAGGACGGATCCTACGAGCAGTACTTC.

The chain couples TRBV9 to TRBJ1-4; D may be TRBD1 (5 bases). CDR1 SGDLS and CDR2 YYNGEE come from the germline V gene. The CDR3 extends over 15 amino acids. The ends were cut back, 0 bases at V and 3 bases at J, with 9 bases in the middle. CDR3 region: CASSVGGMANEKLFF. The CDR3, as DNA: TGTGCCAGCAGCGTAGGGGGCATGGCTAATGAAAAACTGTTTTTT.

The CDR3, as DNA: TGTGCCAGCAGCTGGGGACTAGCACCCGGGGAGCTGTTTTTT. Encoded protein: CASSWGLAPGELFF. The chain uses TRBV7-2 and TRBJ2-2; 9 nucleotides line up with TRBD2. Germline trimming cut 4 bases from V and 6 bases from J; bases unmatched to any gene: 3. The CDR3 has 14 residues. Germline V gene lookup returns CDR1 SGHTA and CDR2 FQGNSA.

The V call is TRBV27, the J call TRBJ1-4; D uncertain. The ends were cut back, 6 bases at V and 0 bases at J, with 14 bases in the middle. The germline gives CDR1 MNHEY, CDR2 SMNVEV (reference sequence). The CDR3 covers 16 residues. Written as DNA, the CDR3 is TGTGCCAGCAGGGATCAGAGGTCTGCAACTAATGAAAAACTGTTTTTT. Its protein is CASRDQRSATNEKLFF.

In its sample, this clone was seen a few times. The J gene is TRBJ1-3, the V gene TRBV5-1; the D gene is possibly TRBD1 (6 bases). Deletions cut 0 bases from V and 1 base from J, with 20 bases between. This CDR3 contains 19 residues. Germline CDR1 and CDR2: SGHRS and YFSETQ. The CDR3 region is CASSLEFGGRGMSGNTIYF. CDR3 DNA: TGCGCCAGCAGCTTGGAGTTCGGGGGGCGCGGAATGTCTGGAAACACCATATATTTT.

CDR3: CASSTKRGQETQYF. CDR3 bases: TGTGCCAGCAGTACCAAGCGGGGACAAGAGACCCAGTACTTC. The gene calls are TRBV27 and TRBJ2-5, with 7 bases identical to TRBD2. From germline, CDR1 is MNHEY and CDR2 SMNVEV (reference sequence). The CDR3 covers 14 residues. The junction had 5 bases not matched to a gene; V was cut back by 5 bases and J by 2 bases.

This chain joins TRBV5-1 and TRBJ1-2, with D possibly TRBD1 on 5 matching bases. Germline assignment: CDR1 SGHRS and CDR2 YFSETQ. The CDR3 runs 16 residues. V lost 4 bases, J lost 0 bases, and 16 bases lay in between. CDR3 region: CASSHNPWTSNYGYTF. The CDR3 nucleotides read TGCGCCAGCAGCCATAACCCTTGGACATCTAACTATGGCTACACCTTC.

The J gene is TRBJ1-1, the V gene TRBV6-5; a possible D gene is TRBD1 (6 bases). Germline V CDR1 and CDR2: MNHEY, SVGAGI. V was trimmed by 0 bases and J by 1 base, leaving 12 bases between them. This CDR3 spans 16 amino acids. CDR3 sequence reads: CASSYSSGHSNTEAFF. CDR3 DNA sequence: TGTGCCAGCAGTTACTCGTCGGGACACTCGAACACTGAAGCTTTCTTT.

The chain has TRBV9 and TRBJ2-7; 10 bases map to TRBD2. This CDR3 spans 15 amino acids. Germline CDR1 SGDLS, CDR2 YYNGEE. The ends lost 3 bases at V and 0 bases at J; junction bases unmatched: 3. The CDR3 DNA reads as TGTGCCAGCAGCGCAAGCGGGGGGGTCTCCTACGAGCAGTACTTC. Its protein product is CASSASGGVSYEQYF.

The V call is TRBV11-3, the J call TRBJ1-1; unclear D gene. Trimming removed 2 bases from V and 6 bases from J, with 10 bases in between. Germline loops: CDR1 SGHNT, CDR2 YENEEA. The CDR3 spans 13 residues. The CDR3 nucleotides are TGTGCCAGCAGCTTACTTGAGCGACCTGAAGCTTTCTTT. Its protein is CASSLLERPEAFF.

The rearrangement links TRBV6-1 to TRBJ1-2; D call uncertain. The CDR3 runs 14 residues. Germline assignment: CDR1 MNHNS and CDR2 SASEGT. The ends were cut back, 0 bases at V and 4 bases at J, with 9 bases in the middle. The CDR3 protein is CASSEASVPYGYTF. The CDR3 DNA reads as TGTGCCAGCAGTGAAGCGTCAGTCCCCTATGGCTACACCTTC.

V and J are TRBV5-1 and TRBJ1-3; D may be TRBD1 (5 bases). Germline V gene data show CDR1 as SGHRS and CDR2 as YFSETQ. The length of the CDR3 is 13 residues. Trimming removed 3 bases at V and 3 bases at J, with 7 bases between. The CDR3 is CASSWDFGNTIYF. The CDR3 coding sequence is TGCGCCAGCAGCTGGGACTTTGGAAACACCATATATTTT.

This clone was found once. The V and J genes are TRBV6-5 and TRBJ1-4; D gene uncertain. The CDR3 totals 13 residues. The V gene lost 4 bases and the J gene lost 8 bases, with 11 bases spanning the gap. Germline loops: CDR1 MNHEY, CDR2 SVGAGI. CDR3 amino acids: CASSSRPGEKLFF. CDR3 sequence (DNA): TGTGCCAGCAGTTCCCGACCGGGAGAAAAACTGTTTTTT.

V is TRBV7-6 and J is TRBJ1-2, with 7 bases identical to TRBD1. The CDR3 loop spans 15 amino acids. In germline, CDR1 is SGHVS, CDR2 FNYEAQ. V shed 8 bases and J 0 bases; nucleotides not matched to a gene: 9. CDR3 DNA: TGTGCCAGCGGACTTCGGGGACAGACTAACTATGGCTACACCTTC. This codes for CASGLRGQTNYGYTF.

The CDR3, as DNA: TGTGCCTGGTTTCAGGGGGCTGGAAACACCATATATTTT. Protein: CAWFQGAGNTIYF. The chain carries TRBV30 and TRBJ1-3; 7 bases fit TRBD1. V was clipped by 5 bases and J by 2 bases; unmatched bases: 3. The germline V gene has CDR1 GTSNPN and CDR2 SVGIG (reference sequence). The CDR3 covers 13 residues.

The chain is built from TRBV29-1 and TRBJ1-1, with 9 bases lining up with TRBD1. Germline V gives CDR1 SQVTM, CDR2 ANQGSEA. The CDR3 extends over 13 amino acids. V dropped 7 bases and J dropped 5; count of bases not matched to a gene: 8. The CDR3 region has the DNA TGCAGCGGCTTAACAGGGGGCGAGACTGAAGCTTTCTTT. It is translated as CSGLTGGETEAFF.

The chain has TRBV18 and TRBJ2-1, with 10 nucleotides matching TRBD2. The CDR3 spans 14 residues. V dropped 3 bases and J dropped 9; count of bases not matched to a gene: 5. CDR1 and CDR2 from the germline V gene are KGHSH and LQKENI. CDR3 sequence (DNA): TGTGCCAGCTCACCTCAGCGGGGGGGCCGTGAGCAGTTCTTC. It yields the protein CASSPQRGGREQFF. Variable domain in full (rest from reference TRBV18 and TRBJ2-1): NAGVMQNPRHLVRRRGQEARLRCSPMKGHSHVYWYRQLPEEGLKFMVYLQKENIIDESGMPKERFSAEFPKEGPSILRIQQVVRGDSAAYFCASSPQRGGREQFFGPGTRLTVL.

Concerning this clone: Other nucleotide sequences from this sample produce the same CDR3. The rearrangement uses TRBV5-1 and TRBJ2-7, with 9 bases identical to TRBD1. V was clipped by 4 bases and J by 4 bases; unmatched bases: 6. The CDR3 extends over 14 amino acids. Per the germline V gene, CDR1 is SGHRS and CDR2 is YFSETQ. CDR3 in amino acids: CASSLGQGVYEQYF. The CDR3 DNA is TGCGCCAGCAGCCTGGGACAGGGAGTTTACGAGCAGTACTTC. Drawing the rest from reference TRBV5-1 and TRBJ2-7, the complete variable domain is KAGVTQTPRYLIKTRGQQVTLSCSPISGHRSVSWYQQTPGQGLQFLFEYFSETQRNKGNFPGRFSGRQFSNSRSEMNVSTLELGDSALYLCASSLGQGVYEQYFGPGTRLTVT.

This clone was detected a few times. V usage is TRBV14 and J usage is TRBJ1-3, with D possibly matching TRBD1 (6 bases). V lost 4 bases and J 7 bases, leaving 17 bases between the germline ends. Germline CDR1 SGHDN, CDR2 FVKESK. The CDR3 consists of 15 residues. CDR3 sequence reads: CASSLRGLGRNTIYF. The CDR3 region has the DNA TGTGCCAGCAGCCTCAGGGGATTAGGAAGGAACACCATATATTTT.

The chain links TRBV11-3 to TRBJ2-1, with D perhaps matching TRBD1 (5 bases). CDR1 and CDR2 (germline): SGHNT, YENEEA. Deletions cut 1 base from V and 4 bases from J, with 11 bases between. The CDR3 is 15 residues long. The CDR3 coding sequence is TGTGCCAGCAGCTTAGGGGGCGGCGGATACAATGAGCAGTTCTTC. Amino acid sequence: CASSLGGGGYNEQFF.

V is TRBV6-5 and J is TRBJ2-7, with 9 bases matching TRBD2. The CDR3 extends over 13 amino acids. Per the germline V gene, CDR1 is MNHEY and CDR2 is SVGAGI. Trimming cost V 6 bases and J 3 bases; bases outside gene matches: 3. The CDR3 spells CASSLAGSYEQYF. The CDR3 DNA follows: TGTGCCAGCAGCCTAGCGGGGAGCTACGAGCAGTACTTC.

The genes are TRBV2 and TRBJ2-3; 9 bases line up with TRBD2. This CDR3 spans 15 amino acids. Germline assignment: CDR1 SNHLY and CDR2 FYNNEI. J gave up 2 bases and V 7 bases, and 7 bases lay outside the gene matches. CDR3 nucleotide sequence: TGTGCCAGCATAGCTAGCGGGGCCCCCACAGATACGCAGTATTTT. Its protein product is CASIASGAPTDTQYF.

This clone was observed a single time. V and J are TRBV6-2 or TRBV6-3 and TRBJ1-2, with D unresolved. CDR1 is MNHEY and CDR2 is SVGEGT in the germline V gene. The CDR3 is 12 amino acids. V shed 4 bases and J shed 3 bases, with 6 bases lying between them. The CDR3 bases are TGTGCCAGCAGTTTGAACTACTATGGCTACACCTTC. As protein: CASSLNYYGYTF.

J is TRBJ1-1 and V is TRBV27; TRBD1 is a possible D gene (6 bases). This CDR3 is 15 amino acids long. Germline V gene lookup returns CDR1 MNHEY and CDR2 SMNVEV (reference sequence). V was cut by 5 bases and J by 0 bases, with 13 bases left in between. The CDR3: CASSTLQGVNTEAFF. The CDR3 DNA follows: TGTGCCAGCAGTACCTTACAGGGTGTGAACACTGAAGCTTTCTTT.

The V and J genes are TRBV7-8 and TRBJ2-1, with a possible D match to TRBD2 (6 bases). The CDR3 has 18 residues. Germline V gene sequence: CDR1 SGHVS, CDR2 FQNEAQ. V dropped 4 bases and J dropped 5 bases, with 24 bases sitting between them. CDR3 sequence: CASSYHSAGGDQDNEQFF. Written as DNA, the CDR3 is TGTGCCAGCAGCTACCACTCCGCCGGAGGGGACCAGGACAATGAGCAGTTCTTC.

The J gene is TRBJ1-5, the V gene TRBV27, with a tentative D call TRBD1 (6 bases). Germline V lookup: CDR1 MNHEY, CDR2 SMNVEV (reference sequence). The CDR3 loop spans 13 amino acids. Trimming took 6 bases from V and 4 from J, leaving 10 bases between them. CDR3 DNA sequence: TGTGCCAGCAGGTGGGGACAAAATCAGCCCCAGCATTTT. Protein sequence: CASRWGQNQPQHF.